The 8 T cell receptor beta chains reported below all come from one sample, sequenced in a study of cytomegalovirus exposure and HLA in healthy donors. The PCR was carried out with 60 Vbeta primers and 13 Jbeta primers. TCRdb keeps only in-frame clones here, not all; method: immunoSEQ multiplex PCR. The table includes about 100,000 clones, about 79% detected once. The material sequenced was PBMCs. The receptor set was obtained from a female donor in good health and CMV-seropositive.

V is TRBV15 and J is TRBJ2-1, with a possible D match to TRBD2 (6 bases). This CDR3 is built from 18 residues. The germline CDR1 and CDR2 sequences are LNHNV and YYDKDF (reference sequence). With 0 bases removed from V and 12 bases from J, the gap between germline ends came to 27 bases. CDR3 loop: CATSRDPRRAGLTPWQFF. In DNA form, the CDR3 reads TGTGCCACCAGCAGAGACCCAAGGAGGGCGGGCCTCACTCCGTGGCAGTTCTTC.

The rearrangement joins TRBV30 to TRBJ2-1; the match to TRBD2 covers 7 bases. The junction had 14 bases not matched to a gene; V was cut back by 3 bases and J by 12 bases. The CDR3 covers 14 residues. Germline CDR1 reads GTSNPN; CDR2 reads SVGIG (reference sequence). Written as DNA, the CDR3 is TGTGCCTGGAGGGCTTGGGCGGGAGCACCCGGGCAGTTCTTC. Translating it yields CAWRAWAGAPGQFF.

The chain employs TRBV19 and TRBJ1-1; 8 positions agree with TRBD1. Losses at the gene ends were 5 bases for V and 6 bases for J; bases not matched to a gene: 11. CDR1 is LNHDA, CDR2 SQIVND, per germline (reference sequence). The CDR3 loop spans 15 amino acids. The CDR3 bases are TGTGCCAGTAGTGCCCAACCCGGGACAGGCCCTGAAGCTTTCTTT. Translation gives CASSAQPGTGPEAFF.

The CDR3 loop reads CASSQDSGPYEQYF. In DNA, the CDR3 is TGCGCCAGCAGCCAAGATTCCGGTCCCTACGAGCAGTACTTC. The chain employs TRBV4-1 and TRBJ2-7; no clear D. The CDR3 consists of 14 residues. Trimming cost V 0 bases and J 2 bases, with 8 bases left between them. Germline V gene sequence: CDR1 MGHRA, CDR2 YSYEKL.

This chain connects TRBV5-6 to TRBJ2-3; 13 nucleotides align to TRBD2. V dropped 3 bases and J dropped 4; count of bases not matched to a gene: 8. This CDR3 is 17 amino acids long. Germline V gene data show CDR1 as SGHDT and CDR2 as YYEEEE. The CDR3: CASSSQGLAGPADTQYF. Written as DNA, the CDR3 is TGTGCCAGCAGCTCCCAGGGACTAGCGGGGCCGGCAGATACGCAGTATTTT. Drawing the rest from reference TRBV5-6 and TRBJ2-3, the complete variable domain is DAGVTQSPTHLIKTRGQQVTLRCSPKSGHDTVSWYQQALGQGPQFIFQYYEEEERQRGNFPDRFSGHQFPNYSSELNVNALLLGDSALYLCASSSQGLAGPADTQYFGPGTRLTVL.

The J gene is TRBJ1-4, the V gene TRBV5-6; 7 nucleotides agree with TRBD1. J lost 3 bases, V lost 4 bases, and 6 bases had no gene match. The CDR3 loop spans 15 amino acids. Germline assignment: CDR1 SGHDT and CDR2 YYEEEE. The CDR3 reads CASSRDSGANEKLFF. The CDR3 bases are TGTGCCAGCAGCCGGGACAGCGGAGCTAATGAAAAACTGTTTTTT.

This clone was seen a single time. The CDR3 region is CATTGWDYEQYF. The CDR3 nucleotides read TGTGCCACTACAGGGTGGGACTACGAGCAGTACTTC. The chain recombines TRBV19 with TRBJ2-7, with a weak D call TRBD1 (6 bases). The CDR3 contains 12 residues. Germline CDR1 is LNHDA and CDR2 is SQIVND (reference sequence). Trimming left V 10 bases short and J 3 bases short, with 13 bases between.

This clone was picked up a small number of times. The CDR3 region has the DNA TGTGCCAGCAGTGAAAATCGGGTTACTGAAGCTTTCTTT. Amino acid sequence: CASSENRVTEAFF. The rearrangement links TRBV6-1 to TRBJ1-1; D not certain. Deletions cut 2 bases from V and 5 bases from J, with 9 bases between. The CDR3 has 13 amino acids. Germline V gene lookup returns CDR1 MNHNS and CDR2 SASEGT.